This entry lists 27 T cell receptor beta chains sequenced from one sample in a study of beta chain features in type 1 diabetes. Findings and caveats of the study: All four CD4+ subsets of Type 1 diabetes patients contained TCRB CDR3s that were moderately but significantly shorter.

These receptors have no known antigen. The sequenced template was cDNA made from the entire isolated RNA. This table comes from immunoSEQ multiplex PCR, and its TCRdb copy is limited to in-frame clones, with some not included. The data contain 240,000 or so clones, around 13% of them singletons. Sequencing was carried out using naive CD4+ T cells from blood. The receptors stem from a man aged 30-40 years with type 1 diabetes.

The V and J genes are TRBV7-8 and TRBJ1-2, with 7 nucleotides matching TRBD1. The CDR3 has 14 residues. CDR1 and CDR2 (germline): SGHVS, FQNEAQ. The ends lost 5 bases at V and 2 bases at J; junction bases unmatched: 5. CDR3 in amino acids: CASSPRTGNYGYTF. CDR3 sequence (DNA): TGTGCCAGCAGCCCAAGGACAGGCAACTATGGCTACACCTTC.

The chain uses TRBV6-5 and TRBJ2-2; 8 bases map to TRBD1. The germline V gene encodes CDR1 MNHEY and CDR2 SVGAGI. This CDR3 is 14 amino acids long. J lost 5 bases, V lost 6 bases, and 5 bases had no gene match. The CDR3 nucleotides read TGTGCCAGCAGGACCACAGGGGGAACCGGGGAGCTGTTTTTT. This codes for CASRTTGGTGELFF.

The chain has TRBV7-9 and TRBJ1-5; tentative D call: TRBD1 (6 bases). The CDR3 covers 15 residues. V dropped 5 bases and J dropped 1 base, with 12 bases sitting between them. The germline CDR1 and CDR2 sequences are SEHNR and FQNEAQ (reference sequence). This chain's CDR3 is CASSPGTSSNQPQHF. The DNA for the CDR3 is TGTGCCAGCAGCCCCGGGACATCCAGCAATCAGCCCCAGCATTTT.

There are a few counts of this clone. This chain uses TRBV5-1 with TRBJ2-1; 9 nucleotides align to TRBD2. CDR3 length: 16 amino acids. J lost 0 bases, V lost 5 bases, and 6 bases had no gene match. Germline V gene lookup returns CDR1 SGHRS and CDR2 YFSETQ. CDR3 nucleotide sequence: TGCGCCAGCAGTTTGACTAGCGGTTCCTCCTACAATGAGCAGTTCTTC. Translating it yields CASSLTSGSSYNEQFF.

In its sample, this clone was seen a few times. The chain joins TRBV5-1 to TRBJ2-5, with 11 bases aligning to TRBD2. Trimming at V came to 4 bases and at J to 1 base, leaving 6 bases not matched to a gene. Germline V gene data show CDR1 as SGHRS and CDR2 as YFSETQ. The CDR3 spans 16 residues. The CDR3 coding sequence is TGCGCCAGCAGCGCGGGGACTAGCGGACCCCAAGAGACCCAGTACTTC. It is translated as CASSAGTSGPQETQYF.

V is TRBV2 and J is TRBJ2-3; 10 bases are a match to TRBD2. V gave up 6 bases and J gave up 4 bases; unmatched junction bases: 7. The CDR3 is 15 amino acids. Germline V gives CDR1 SNHLY, CDR2 FYNNEI. This CDR3 is CASRVTSGNADTQYF. CDR3 nucleotide sequence: TGTGCCAGCAGGGTCACTAGCGGGAACGCAGATACGCAGTATTTT.

The chain is built from TRBV4-2 and TRBJ1-5; TRBD1 agrees at 7 bases. J was trimmed by 5 bases and V by 1 base; bases with no gene match: 5. This CDR3 has 15 residues. The germline V gene has CDR1 LGHNA and CDR2 YNFKEQ. CDR3 DNA sequence: TGTGCCAGCAGCCAAGCAGGGGGTAATGATCAGCCCCAGCATTTT. Translated: CASSQAGGNDQPQHF.

The V call is TRBV5-6, the J call TRBJ2-2; D perhaps matches TRBD2 (6 bases). Trimming left V 4 bases short and J 5 bases short, with 12 bases between. Per germline, CDR1 SGHDT and CDR2 YYEEEE. CDR3 length: 14 amino acids. In DNA, the CDR3 is TGTGCCAGCAGCGACGGGACTCTAACCGGGGAGCTGTTTTTT. Protein product: CASSDGTLTGELFF.

The CDR3 loop reads CAIREGLAGEEQFF. In nucleotides, the CDR3 is TGTGCCATCAGAGAGGGACTAGCGGGAGAGGAGCAGTTCTTC. V usage is TRBV10-3 and J usage is TRBJ2-1; 14 nucleotides agree with TRBD2. There are 14 residues in the CDR3. Germline V gene data show CDR1 as ENHRY and CDR2 as SYGVKD. J gave up 10 bases and V 6 bases, and 5 bases lay outside the gene matches.

V and J are TRBV27 and TRBJ2-1; the match to TRBD2 covers 9 bases. Germline V gives CDR1 MNHEY, CDR2 SMNVEV (reference sequence). With 3 bases clipped from V and 10 bases from J, the junction kept 10 bases outside the gene matches. The CDR3 length is 15 residues. The CDR3 sequence is CASSFLLAGQREQFF. CDR3 DNA: TGTGCCAGCAGTTTTCTGCTAGCGGGACAGAGGGAGCAGTTCTTC.

In this sample, this clone turned up a few times. The chain combines TRBV5-1 with TRBJ1-4; 7 nucleotides agree with TRBD1. Looked up from germline, CDR1 is SGHRS and CDR2 is YFSETQ. CDR3 length equals 15 residues. Trimming took 0 bases from V and 8 from J; bases not matched to a gene: 7. The CDR3, as DNA: TGCGCCAGCAGCTTGGATTGGGACAGAAAAGAAAAACTGTTTTTT. It yields the protein CASSLDWDRKEKLFF.

The chain couples TRBV25-1 to TRBJ1-6, with D unclear. CDR1 and CDR2 (germline): MGHDK, SYGVNS. Trimming pared 8 bases from V and 6 bases from J, leaving 17 bases between. CDR3 length equals 15 residues. This CDR3 is CASRRTETSNSPLHF. CDR3 nucleotides: TGTGCCAGCCGCAGGACTGAAACCAGTAATTCACCCCTCCACTTT.

The chain couples TRBV27 to TRBJ2-5; weak D call: TRBD2 (5 bases). The V end was cut by 1 base, the J end by 5 bases, with 11 bases between. CDR1 and CDR2 (germline): MNHEY, SMNVEV (reference sequence). The CDR3 runs to 14 residues. CDR3 in amino acids: CASSLFIRGETQYF. The CDR3, as DNA: TGTGCCAGCAGTTTATTTATAAGAGGGGAGACCCAGTACTTC.

This chain links TRBV29-1 with TRBJ2-5; the match to TRBD2 covers 12 bases. V trimming: 2 bases; J trimming: 3 bases; junction bases outside the gene matches: 4. CDR1 and CDR2 (germline): SQVTM, ANQGSEA. The CDR3 is 15 residues long. The CDR3 here is CSVEMLAGGKETQYF. Here the CDR3 DNA reads TGCAGCGTTGAAATGCTAGCGGGAGGGAAAGAGACCCAGTACTTC.

Only a few counts were recorded for this clone. The CDR3, as DNA: TGTGCCAGCAGCCGAGGACTAGCGGGAAACACCGGGGAGCTGTTTTTT. As protein: CASSRGLAGNTGELFF. The genes are TRBV11-3 and TRBJ2-2; TRBD2 matches 12 bases. The germline V gene has CDR1 SGHNT and CDR2 YENEEA. J lost 2 bases, V lost 5 bases, and 3 bases had no gene match. The CDR3 covers 16 residues.

This clone was seen a few times. This chain links TRBV30 with TRBJ2-3; 10 nucleotides line up with TRBD2. The CDR3 has 14 residues. V lost 2 bases and J lost 4; bases outside the gene matches: 3. Germline-derived CDR1 and CDR2 are GTSNPN and SVGIG (reference sequence). This CDR3 reads CAWSSSGSPDTQYF. Written as DNA, the CDR3 is TGTGCCTGGAGTTCTAGCGGGAGTCCAGATACGCAGTATTTT.

The chain couples TRBV10-3 to TRBJ2-1; 10 positions match TRBD2. The junction had 12 bases not matched to a gene; V was cut back by 4 bases and J by 6 bases. The CDR3 extends over 17 amino acids. Per germline, CDR1 ENHRY and CDR2 SYGVKD. The CDR3 DNA is TGTGCCATCAGTGGGTTCCGGAGCGGGGGGGCTTTCAATGAGCAGTTCTTC. It codes for CAISGFRSGGAFNEQFF.

The V call is TRBV15, the J call TRBJ2-6, with TRBD1 identical over 7 bases. Germline loops: CDR1 LNHNV, CDR2 YYDKDF (reference sequence). The CDR3 length is 16 residues. After removal of 8 bases from V and 0 bases from J, the junction contained 7 bases not matched to a gene. The CDR3 DNA reads TGTGCCACCTCGACAGGGCAACTCTCTGGGGCCAACGTCCTGACTTTC. It specifies CATSTGQLSGANVLTF.

The J gene is TRBJ2-5, the V gene TRBV12-5, with 7 bases aligning to TRBD1. Germline V gives CDR1 LGHNT, CDR2 FRNRAP. CDR3 length: 15 residues. V lost 3 bases to trimming and J lost 5 bases; unmatched junction nucleotides: 9. CDR3 nucleotide sequence: TGTGCTAGTGGTTTTTCACAGGGGAGTTTGGAGACCCAGTACTTC. Translating gives CASGFSQGSLETQYF.

There are a few counts of this clone. The chain recombines TRBV29-1 with TRBJ2-1, with 9 bases identical to TRBD2. The CDR3 runs 16 residues. CDR1 SQVTM and CDR2 ANQGSEA come from the germline V gene. Trimming took 2 bases from V and 2 from J; bases not matched to a gene: 7. The CDR3 protein is CSVELAGGVTYNEQFF. CDR3 coding DNA: TGCAGCGTTGAATTGGCGGGGGGGGTCACCTACAATGAGCAGTTCTTC.

V is TRBV30 and J is TRBJ1-5; D not resolved. Germline V lookup: CDR1 GTSNPN, CDR2 SVGIG (reference sequence). The CDR3 totals 14 residues. V was clipped by 0 bases and J by 1 base, with 7 bases between them. Here the CDR3 DNA reads TGTGCCTGGAGTGTACTGACAAGCAATCAGCCCCAGCATTTT. It specifies CAWSVLTSNQPQHF.

Only a few counts were recorded for this clone. This chain links TRBV9 with TRBJ2-1, with D maybe TRBD2 (5 bases). CDR1 is SGDLS and CDR2 is YYNGEE in the germline V gene. The length of the CDR3 is 16 residues. Deletions cut 8 bases from V and 0 bases from J, with 18 bases between. The CDR3 sequence is CASTAAGLSSYNEQFF. The CDR3, as DNA: TGTGCCAGTACAGCCGCGGGCCTAAGCTCCTACAATGAGCAGTTCTTC. The full variable domain, completed using reference TRBV9 and TRBJ2-1, is DSGVTQTPKHLITATGQRVTLRCSPRSGDLSVYWYQQSLDQGLQFLIQYYNGEERAKGNILERFSAQQFPDLHSELNLSSLELGDSALYFCASTAAGLSSYNEQFFGPGTRLTVL.

The chain links TRBV6-6 to TRBJ1-6, with 8 bases lining up with TRBD1. This CDR3 region has 14 residues. Germline CDR1 and CDR2: MNHNY and SVGAGI (reference sequence). The ends lost 4 bases at V and 8 bases at J; junction bases unmatched: 4. CDR3 sequence reads: CASSLTGDDSPLHF. As DNA, the CDR3 is TGTGCCAGCAGTTTGACAGGGGACGATTCACCCCTCCACTTT.

This clone was seen a few times. The gene calls are TRBV9 and TRBJ2-5; TRBD2 matches at 8 bases. J gave up 5 bases and V 4 bases, and 10 bases lay outside the gene matches. The CDR3 runs to 15 residues. Germline CDR1 SGDLS, CDR2 YYNGEE. The CDR3 DNA sequence: TGTGCCAGCAGCCCGCCGGGAGGGGTGAAGGAGACCCAGTACTTC. Translation: CASSPPGGVKETQYF.

The chain employs TRBV11-2 and TRBJ1-4; 7 bases line up with TRBD1. Germline V lookup: CDR1 SGHAT, CDR2 FQNNGV. V gave up 5 bases and J gave up 12 bases; unmatched junction bases: 12. The CDR3 runs to 14 residues. CDR3 residues: CASSTRQGWEELFF. The CDR3 region has the DNA TGTGCCAGCAGCACCCGACAGGGTTGGGAGGAACTGTTTTTT.

V usage is TRBV19 and J usage is TRBJ2-2, with D possibly being TRBD2 (6 bases). With 3 bases removed from V and 6 bases from J, the gap between germline ends came to 14 bases. Germline CDR1 reads LNHDA; CDR2 reads SQIVND (reference sequence). This CDR3 has 15 residues. CDR3 in DNA: TGTGCCAGTAGTATTACGGCGGGATCGCCCGGGGAGCTGTTTTTT. Residues: CASSITAGSPGELFF.

The table lists this clone with a few counts. V and J are TRBV6-1 and TRBJ1-5; 7 bases align to TRBD1. The CDR3 has 16 amino acids. V was pared by 2 bases and J by 1 base, with 5 bases of the junction left unmatched. Germline CDR1 reads MNHNS; CDR2 reads SASEGT. For the CDR3, the DNA is TGTGCCAGCAGTGAACCCGGGACAGTCAGCAATCAGCCCCAGCATTTT. This codes for CASSEPGTVSNQPQHF.